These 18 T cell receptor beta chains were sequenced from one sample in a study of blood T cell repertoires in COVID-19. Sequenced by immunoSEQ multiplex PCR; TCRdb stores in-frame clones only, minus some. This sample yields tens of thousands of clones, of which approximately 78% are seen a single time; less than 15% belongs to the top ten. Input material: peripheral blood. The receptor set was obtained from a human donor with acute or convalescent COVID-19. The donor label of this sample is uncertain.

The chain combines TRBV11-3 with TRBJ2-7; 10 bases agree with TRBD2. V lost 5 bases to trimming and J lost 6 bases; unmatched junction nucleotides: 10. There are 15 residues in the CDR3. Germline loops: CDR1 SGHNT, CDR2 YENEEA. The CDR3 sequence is CASSLGLADDSEQYF. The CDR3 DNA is TGTGCCAGCAGCCTCGGACTAGCGGACGACAGCGAGCAGTACTTC.

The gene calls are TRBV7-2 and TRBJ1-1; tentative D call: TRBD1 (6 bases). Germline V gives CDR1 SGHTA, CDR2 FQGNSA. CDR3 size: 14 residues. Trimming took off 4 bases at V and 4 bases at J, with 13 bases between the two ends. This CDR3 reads CASSYNRVGTEAFF. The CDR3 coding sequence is TGTGCCAGCAGCTATAACAGGGTTGGCACTGAAGCTTTCTTT.

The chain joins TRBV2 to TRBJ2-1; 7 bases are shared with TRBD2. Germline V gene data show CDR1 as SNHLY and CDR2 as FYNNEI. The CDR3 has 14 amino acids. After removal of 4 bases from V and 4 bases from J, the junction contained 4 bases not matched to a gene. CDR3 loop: CASSVSGTYNEQFF. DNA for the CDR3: TGTGCCAGCAGTGTAAGCGGGACTTACAATGAGCAGTTCTTC.

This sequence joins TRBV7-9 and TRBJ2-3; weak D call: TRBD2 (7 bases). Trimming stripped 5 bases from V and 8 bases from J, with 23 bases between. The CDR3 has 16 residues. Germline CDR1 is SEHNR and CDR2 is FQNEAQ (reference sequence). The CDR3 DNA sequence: TGTGCCAGCAGCCCTCCTGGTGCGGAGGGGGGGGGTACGCAGTATTTT. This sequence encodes CASSPPGAEGGGTQYF.

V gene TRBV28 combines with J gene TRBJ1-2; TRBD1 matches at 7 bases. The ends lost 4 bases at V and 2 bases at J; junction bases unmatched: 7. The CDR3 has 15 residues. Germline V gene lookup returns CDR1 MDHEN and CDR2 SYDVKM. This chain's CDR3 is CASSSTSDRNYGYTF. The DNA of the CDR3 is TGTGCCAGCAGTTCGACCTCGGACAGGAACTATGGCTACACCTTC.

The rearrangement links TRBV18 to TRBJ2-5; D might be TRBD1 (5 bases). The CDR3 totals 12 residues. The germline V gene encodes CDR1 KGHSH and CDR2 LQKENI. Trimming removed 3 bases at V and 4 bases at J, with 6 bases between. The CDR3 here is CASSPRGETQYF. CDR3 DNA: TGTGCCAGCTCACCTAGGGGAGAGACCCAGTACTTC.

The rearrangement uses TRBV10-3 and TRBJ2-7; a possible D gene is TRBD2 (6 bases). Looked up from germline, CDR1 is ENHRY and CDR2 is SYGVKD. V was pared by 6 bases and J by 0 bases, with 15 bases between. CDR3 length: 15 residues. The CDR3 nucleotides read TGTGCCATCAGCGTTAGAGGAGGGATCTCCTACGAGCAGTACTTC. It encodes CAISVRGGISYEQYF.

The CDR3 here is CASSSDPTVTNEKLFF. CDR3 sequence (DNA): TGTGCCAGCAGCTCGGACCCGACAGTCACTAATGAAAAACTGTTTTTT. The chain combines TRBV5-4 with TRBJ1-4; perhaps TRBD1 as D (5 bases). V gave up 3 bases and J gave up 2 bases, with 14 bases separating them. The CDR3 length is 16 residues. CDR1 is SGHNT, CDR2 YYREEE, per germline (reference sequence).

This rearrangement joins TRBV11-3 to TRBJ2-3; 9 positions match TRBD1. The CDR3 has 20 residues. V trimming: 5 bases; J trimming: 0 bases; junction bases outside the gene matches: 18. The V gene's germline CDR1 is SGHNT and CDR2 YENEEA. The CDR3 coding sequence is TGTGCCAGCAGCCCCTGGACAGGGGTTACCCTCCTCCCTAGCACAGATACGCAGTATTTT. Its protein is CASSPWTGVTLLPSTDTQYF.

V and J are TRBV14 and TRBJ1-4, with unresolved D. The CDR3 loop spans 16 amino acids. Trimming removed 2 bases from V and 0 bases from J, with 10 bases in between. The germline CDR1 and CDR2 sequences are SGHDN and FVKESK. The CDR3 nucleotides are TGTGCCAGCAGCCAACGAAGACAAGCAACTAATGAAAAACTGTTTTTT. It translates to CASSQRRQATNEKLFF.

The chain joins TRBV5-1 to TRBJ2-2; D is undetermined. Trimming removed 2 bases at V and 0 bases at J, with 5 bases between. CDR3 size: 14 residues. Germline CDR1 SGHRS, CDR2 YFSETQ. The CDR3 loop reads CASSFSPNTGELFF. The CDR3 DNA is TGCGCCAGCAGCTTTAGCCCGAACACCGGGGAGCTGTTTTTT. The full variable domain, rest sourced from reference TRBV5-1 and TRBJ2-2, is KAGVTQTPRYLIKTRGQQVTLSCSPISGHRSVSWYQQTPGQGLQFLFEYFSETQRNKGNFPGRFSGRQFSNSRSEMNVSTLELGDSALYLCASSFSPNTGELFFGEGSRLTVL.

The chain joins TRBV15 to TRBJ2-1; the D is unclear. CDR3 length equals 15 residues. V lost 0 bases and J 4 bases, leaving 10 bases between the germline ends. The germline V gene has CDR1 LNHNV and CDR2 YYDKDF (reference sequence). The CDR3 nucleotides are TGTGCCACCAGCAGAGATCGGTCTCAATACAATGAGCAGTTCTTC. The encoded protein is CATSRDRSQYNEQFF.

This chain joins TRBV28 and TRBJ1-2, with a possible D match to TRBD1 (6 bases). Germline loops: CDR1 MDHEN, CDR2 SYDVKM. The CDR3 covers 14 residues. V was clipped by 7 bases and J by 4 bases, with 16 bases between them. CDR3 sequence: CASTSLDRPYGYTF. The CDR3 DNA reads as TGTGCCAGCACCTCATTAGACAGGCCCTATGGCTACACCTTC.

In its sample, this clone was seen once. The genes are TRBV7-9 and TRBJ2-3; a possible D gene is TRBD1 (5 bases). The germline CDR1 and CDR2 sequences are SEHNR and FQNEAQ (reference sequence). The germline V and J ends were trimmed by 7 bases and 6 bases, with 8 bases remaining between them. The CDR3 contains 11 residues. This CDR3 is CASTSGDTQYF. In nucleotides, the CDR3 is TGTGCCAGCACCTCAGGGGATACGCAGTATTTT.

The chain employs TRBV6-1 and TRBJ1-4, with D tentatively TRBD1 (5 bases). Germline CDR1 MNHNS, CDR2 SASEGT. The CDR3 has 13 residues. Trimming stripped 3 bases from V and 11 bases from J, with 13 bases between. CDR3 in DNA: TGTGCCAGCAGTGAGGCCGGCGGGACTAAACTGTTTTTT. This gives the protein CASSEAGGTKLFF.

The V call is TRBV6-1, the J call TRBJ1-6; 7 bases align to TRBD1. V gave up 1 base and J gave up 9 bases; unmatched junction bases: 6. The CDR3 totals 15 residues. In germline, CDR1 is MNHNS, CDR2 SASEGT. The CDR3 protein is CASSEVGGPGSPLHF. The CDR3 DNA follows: TGTGCCAGCAGTGAAGTAGGGGGCCCGGGTTCACCCCTCCACTTT.

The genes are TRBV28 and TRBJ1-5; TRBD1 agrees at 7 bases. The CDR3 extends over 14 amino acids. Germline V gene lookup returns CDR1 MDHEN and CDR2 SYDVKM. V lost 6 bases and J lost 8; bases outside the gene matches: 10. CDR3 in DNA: TGTGCCAGCAGGGAGGGACAGCCCGCGAAGCCCCAGCATTTT. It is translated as CASREGQPAKPQHF.

CDR3 residues: CASSRSAGRYALDGYTF. CDR3 bases: TGTGCCAGCAGCCGGTCCGCAGGGAGGTACGCTCTGGATGGCTACACCTTC. The genes are TRBV11-3 and TRBJ1-2, with D possibly being TRBD1 (5 bases). Germline lookup yields CDR1 SGHNT and CDR2 YENEEA. Between the trimmed V and J ends, which lost 5 bases and 6 bases, there was a span of 25 bases. The CDR3 has 17 amino acids.